The sequence of this T cell receptor (beta chain) was determined in a study of shared clonotypes between healthy human individuals. The CDR3 loop spans 17 amino acids. The germline gives CDR1 MNHEY, CDR2 SMNVEV (reference sequence). Trimming took 5 bases from V and 2 from J; bases not matched to a gene: 15. In this sample, this clone turned up once. Method: immunoSEQ multiplex PCR; TCRdb's copy keeps in-frame clones and lacks some. The sample includes roughly 590,000 clones, roughly 95% seen only once; the top ten take less than 0.13%. In the naive CD8 group, cells lacked CD45RO and were positively selected for CCR7, so terminally differentiated effector memory CD45RA+ cells were left out.

The origin of this receptor is a woman aged 25 to 45 in good health. This rearrangement joins TRBV27 to TRBJ2-7; 7 bases are a match to TRBD1. Sequenced material: naive CD8+ T cells sorted from blood. The CDR3 sequence is CASSRQTPGQRTYEQYF. DNA of the CDR3: TGTGCCAGCAGTCGCCAAACGCCGGGACAGCGGACCTACGAGCAGTACTTC.